The entry below gives a single TCR beta chain sequence along with its context. The sample holds one count of this clone. Its binding antigen is unknown. No base quality values were provided; no much bigger clone lies one nucleotide off. The entry originates in a study of cytomegalovirus exposure and HLA in healthy donors (TCRdb year 2017). At the level of the whole study: The 500 to 700 repertoires of the first cohort and the 95 to 150 validation repertoires were produced on the same platform, according to a later analysis. To predict cytomegalovirus infection status, the study brought together high-throughput TCR immunosequencing, statistical association of individual TCRs with disease status, and machine learning. The study aimed to test whether signatures of past pathogen exposure could be identified by cataloging public T cell receptors. Along with the approximately 700-subject first cohort, a separate validation cohort of more than 90 different subjects was used.

What the authors observed across the whole study: Subsequent analysis determined that TCRs grouped into clusters in the first cohort also showed a tendency toward co-occurrence across the roughly 130 validation repertoires, and approximately 94% of cluster scores exceeded 0. A later analysis lacked HLA typing for the validation cohort, so it scored co-occurrence in that cohort across all 110 or so repertoires. In both the original and validation cohorts, the classifier was reported to diagnose cytomegalovirus status with high specificity and sensitivity. Three of the identified cytomegalovirus-associated TCR beta chains were confirmed in vitro to be specific for cytomegalovirus antigens. It was suggested by the authors that the approach could potentially be generalized to other disease states and immunological phenotypes. The study listed 150 to 200 TCR beta chains as associated with cytomegalovirus. Across donors, most TCR sequences were observed very rarely, whereas some public TCRs were present in many individuals.

The CDR1 and CDR2 encoded by the germline V gene are ENHRY and SYGVKD. The CDR3, from cysteine to phenylalanine, totals 13 residues. The entry retains the CDR3 DNA only, 39 bases that are in frame from base 1. V lost 2 bases and J lost 6 bases; the stretch between them is 9 bases long. The donors belonged to the validation cohort of approximately 130 subjects, which was separate from the roughly 670-subject first cohort. Library prep was done by the immunoSEQ multiplex PCR assay. In the paper's pipeline: A statistical classification framework was built to diagnose cytomegalovirus status from the catalog of TCR beta chain sequences. This immuneACCESS table, as held by TCRdb, lists in-frame sequences with V and J called but not all clones. Of the missing ones, under half trace to an unresolved V gene in checked studies; the others have no known cause. The D gene and trimming were derived from the DNA, and the V and J assignments and clone size from that table. This sample gives more than 110,000 clones in total; about 94% of them show up just once. The ten largest clones take up 1.8% of the sample.

Rearrangement joined TRBV10-3 to TRBJ2-3; TRBD1 is possibly the D segment (6 matching bases). Sequenced input: PBMCs. The receptor's source is a man younger than 35 in good health and CMV-seropositive. The CDR3 region: CAISEPDRDTQYF. The DNA sequence is as follows: TGTGCCATCAGTGAGCCTGACAGGGATACGCAGTATTTT.